Presented here are 26 T cell receptor beta chains from one specimen sequenced in a study of blood T cell repertoires in COVID-19. Using immunoSEQ multiplex PCR, the repertoire was profiled, and TCRdb retains in-frame clones only, with some absent. Of about 170,000 clones in the sample, about four fifths are singletons; the top ten hold under 8.5%. The sequenced sample consisted of peripheral blood. Receptor source: a man aged 40-55 years who had recovered from COVID-19.

The V gene is TRBV10-3, the J gene TRBJ1-1; 9 nucleotides line up with TRBD1. Trimming removed 10 bases from V and 4 bases from J; junction bases left unmatched: 10. This CDR3 is built from 14 residues. Germline CDR1 reads ENHRY; CDR2 reads SYGVKD. The CDR3 coding sequence is TGTGCCACCAGGGGCACAGGGGGCATCACTGAAGCTTTCTTT. Translating gives CATRGTGGITEAFF.

The chain has TRBV4-1 and TRBJ2-1; no definite D call. Looked up from germline, CDR1 is MGHRA and CDR2 is YSYEKL. The V end was cut by 3 bases, the J end by 5 bases, with 5 bases between. CDR3 length equals 12 residues. The CDR3 loop is CASSQSDNEQFF. The CDR3 DNA is TGCGCCAGCAGCCAGTCCGACAATGAGCAGTTCTTC.

J is TRBJ2-5 and V is TRBV18, with 7 bases lining up with TRBD1. The CDR3 has 18 residues. In germline, CDR1 is KGHSH, CDR2 LQKENI. V trimming: 4 bases; J trimming: 3 bases; junction bases outside the gene matches: 17. CDR3 nucleotide sequence: TGTGCCAGCTCACGTAAGTCACATAACACCGGGACAGAAGAGACCCAGTACTTC. It is translated as CASSRKSHNTGTEETQYF.

The chain couples TRBV6-2 or TRBV6-3 to TRBJ2-5; possible D gene TRBD1, 6 bases. Germline lookup yields CDR1 MNHEY and CDR2 SVGEGT. Deletions cut 5 bases from V and 1 base from J, with 8 bases between. The CDR3 has 13 residues. The CDR3 DNA is TGTGCCAGCAGTCCGGACAGCCAAGAGACCCAGTACTTC. Residues: CASSPDSQETQYF.

V usage is TRBV7-2 and J usage is TRBJ2-7; TRBD1 matches 8 bases. Germline trimming cut 8 bases from V and 5 bases from J; bases unmatched to any gene: 11. The germline V gene encodes CDR1 SGHTA and CDR2 FQGNSA. The CDR3 sequence is 14 residues long. The CDR3 bases are TGTGCCAGCTCACCCGGGACAGGCCCCCACGAGCAGTACTTC. This encodes CASSPGTGPHEQYF.

The rearrangement uses TRBV7-9 and TRBJ2-7; TRBD2 agrees at 10 bases. The V gene end was trimmed by 5 bases and the J gene end by 6 bases; junction bases not matched to a gene: 7. CDR1 is SEHNR, CDR2 FQNEAQ, per germline (reference sequence). The CDR3 runs 14 residues. The CDR3 region is CASSNLAGALEQYF. The DNA of the CDR3 is TGTGCCAGCAGCAATCTAGCGGGGGCTCTCGAGCAGTACTTC.

This chain connects TRBV7-2 to TRBJ2-1; TRBD2 matches at 8 bases. The CDR3 consists of 13 residues. Unmatched junction bases numbered 6, after V lost 7 bases and J lost 7 bases. Germline assignment: CDR1 SGHTA and CDR2 FQGNSA. The CDR3: CASTGGAGNEQFF. The CDR3 coding sequence is TGTGCCAGCACCGGGGGGGCGGGAAATGAGCAGTTCTTC.

In DNA, the CDR3 is TGTGCCAGCAGCCCGGACAGGGTCGAGACCCAGTACTTC. Protein product: CASSPDRVETQYF. The chain joins TRBV5-5 to TRBJ2-5, with 8 nucleotides matching TRBD1. The junction had 4 bases not matched to a gene; V was cut back by 4 bases and J by 5 bases. Per germline, CDR1 SGHKS and CDR2 YYEKEE (reference sequence). The CDR3 totals 13 residues.

A single count supports this clone. The CDR3 DNA is TGTGCCAGCCCCGGTGCCGGGGAGCTGTTTTTT. Protein: CASPGAGELFF. The rearrangement joins TRBV7-2 to TRBJ2-2; D is undetermined. V was trimmed by 8 bases and J by 6 bases, leaving 7 bases between them. CDR1 and CDR2 (germline): SGHTA, FQGNSA. This CDR3 contains 11 residues.

The V gene is TRBV21-1, the J gene TRBJ1-5; the table's D call, TRBD1, was not checked against the DNA. TRBV21-1 has pseudogene status. The CDR3 sequence is 16 residues long. The CDR3 DNA is TGTGCCAGCAGTAGCACCGGGACAGGGTCTTGTCAGCCCCAGCATTTT. It is translated as CASSSTGTGSCQPQHF.

As DNA, the CDR3 is TGTGCCAGCAGCCGAGGGGGAGGAGGACAGGGAGTCTACGAGCAGTACTTC. It is translated as CASSRGGGGQGVYEQYF. The J gene is TRBJ2-7, the V gene TRBV4-2, with 8 bases that match TRBD1. There are 17 residues in the CDR3. Germline CDR1 LGHNA, CDR2 YNFKEQ. With 4 bases clipped from V and 3 bases from J, the junction kept 14 bases outside the gene matches.

The rearrangement links TRBV7-9 to TRBJ1-1; D is possibly TRBD1 (6 bases). V lost 5 bases and J lost 1, with 14 bases in between. Looked up from germline, CDR1 is SEHNR and CDR2 is FQNEAQ (reference sequence). This CDR3 spans 15 amino acids. The CDR3 coding sequence is TGTGCCAGCAGCAACAGGGCACTGAGGAACACTGAAGCTTTCTTT. Protein product: CASSNRALRNTEAFF. Complete variable domain (other parts from reference TRBV7-9 and TRBJ1-1): DTGVSQNPRHKITKRGQNVTFRCDPISEHNRLYWYRQTLGQGPEFLTYFQNEAQLEKSRLLSDRFSAERPKGSFSTLEIQRTEQGDSAMYLCASSNRALRNTEAFFGQGTRLTVV.

This clone occurred once. J is TRBJ2-5 and V is TRBV7-6; 8 bases agree with TRBD1. The CDR3 runs to 16 residues. The ends lost 0 bases at V and 5 bases at J; junction bases unmatched: 8. In germline, CDR1 is SGHVS, CDR2 FNYEAQ. The CDR3 sequence: CASSLARGQGVETQYF. The CDR3 nucleotides read TGTGCCAGCAGCTTAGCGAGAGGACAGGGAGTGGAGACCCAGTACTTC. The full variable domain, rest sourced from reference TRBV7-6 and TRBJ2-5, is GAGVSQSPRYKVTKRGQDVALRCDPISGHVSLYWYRQALGQGPEFLTYFNYEAQQDKSGLPNDRFSAERPEGSISTLTIQRTEQRDSAMYRCASSLARGQGVETQYFGPGTRLLVL.

The chain couples TRBV2 to TRBJ1-2, with D unclear. V shed 1 base and J shed 3 bases, with 6 bases lying between them. The CDR3 is made up of 13 amino acids. Germline lookup yields CDR1 SNHLY and CDR2 FYNNEI. CDR3 in amino acids: CASSEGEYYGYTF. The CDR3 coding sequence is TGTGCCAGCAGTGAAGGCGAGTACTATGGCTACACCTTC.

The V call is TRBV6-2 or TRBV6-3, the J call TRBJ2-1; 7 nucleotides align to TRBD2. The CDR3 loop spans 13 amino acids. Unmatched junction bases numbered 9, after V lost 1 base and J lost 15 bases. Germline V gene data show CDR1 as MNHEY and CDR2 as SVGEGT. The CDR3 region has the DNA TGTGCCAGCAGTTACTTACCTCGGGGGGATGTGTTCTTC. Translation gives CASSYLPRGDVFF.

A single count supports this clone. The chain uses TRBV7-2 and TRBJ1-4; D is unresolved. CDR1 is SGHTA and CDR2 is FQGNSA in the germline V gene. The V gene lost 4 bases and the J gene lost 0 bases, with 6 bases spanning the gap. This CDR3 has 14 amino acids. CDR3 protein: CASSSDATNEKLFF. DNA for the CDR3: TGTGCCAGCAGCTCAGATGCAACTAATGAAAAACTGTTTTTT.

The J gene is TRBJ2-2, the V gene TRBV5-6; the D is unclear. This CDR3 has 12 residues. Germline CDR1 SGHDT, CDR2 YYEEEE. V was trimmed by 4 bases and J by 4 bases, leaving 5 bases between them. The CDR3 DNA sequence: TGTGCCAGCAGCACCGGCACCGGGGAGCTGTTTTTT. Its protein is CASSTGTGELFF.

The chain carries TRBV5-4 and TRBJ2-3; no definite D call. The CDR3 has 15 amino acids. CDR1 is SGHNT, CDR2 YYREEE, per germline (reference sequence). The V gene lost 5 bases and the J gene lost 5 bases, with 18 bases spanning the gap. CDR3 amino acids: CASRSALPKEDTQYF. The CDR3 nucleotides are TGTGCCAGCAGGTCCGCTTTACCTAAAGAAGATACGCAGTATTTT.

The chain employs TRBV4-2 and TRBJ2-7, with D uncertain. V lost 2 bases and J 7 bases, leaving 9 bases between the germline ends. Germline assignment: CDR1 LGHNA and CDR2 YNFKEQ. This CDR3 contains 12 residues. CDR3 loop: CASSQTGLEQYF. The CDR3 bases are TGTGCCAGCAGCCAAACGGGTTTGGAGCAGTACTTC.

The genes are TRBV10-3 and TRBJ1-2; TRBD1 is a possible D gene (5 bases). Deletions cut 0 bases from V and 6 bases from J, with 11 bases between. This CDR3 region has 14 residues. Germline V gives CDR1 ENHRY, CDR2 SYGVKD. The CDR3 loop is CAISESGGGDGYTF. The CDR3 coding sequence is TGTGCCATCAGTGAGTCAGGCGGGGGAGATGGCTACACCTTC.

The chain employs TRBV7-6 and TRBJ2-3; 8 nucleotides match TRBD2. This CDR3 has 20 residues. Germline V gene data show CDR1 as SGHVS and CDR2 as FNYEAQ. The V gene end was trimmed by 1 base and the J gene end by 0 bases; junction bases not matched to a gene: 15. CDR3 region: CASSLGASGPFRTSTDTQYF. CDR3 in DNA: TGTGCCAGCAGCTTAGGAGCTAGCGGGCCCTTCCGTACTAGCACAGATACGCAGTATTTT.

This chain joins TRBV11-2 and TRBJ1-1, with 8 bases aligning to TRBD1. The J segment lost 6 bases and the V segment lost 4 bases, leaving 7 bases of the junction unmatched. The germline V gene encodes CDR1 SGHAT and CDR2 FQNNGV. This CDR3 has 14 residues. CDR3 sequence reads: CASSSRAGQAEAFF. CDR3 coding DNA: TGTGCCAGCAGCTCTAGGGCGGGACAGGCTGAAGCTTTCTTT.

The rearrangement joins TRBV27 to TRBJ1-1, with D hard to call. V lost 10 bases and J lost 4, with 19 bases in between. The CDR3 totals 14 residues. Per germline, CDR1 MNHEY and CDR2 SMNVEV (reference sequence). The CDR3 DNA follows: TGTGCCACCTCCCTGAGAGGGTGGGGCACTGAAGCTTTCTTT. Encoded protein: CATSLRGWGTEAFF.

The chain combines TRBV7-9 with TRBJ2-1; maybe TRBD1 (6 bases). CDR3 size: 14 residues. The germline V and J ends were trimmed by 2 bases and 10 bases, with 15 bases remaining between them. The germline V gene encodes CDR1 SEHNR and CDR2 FQNEAQ (reference sequence). The CDR3 DNA reads TGTGCCAGCAGCTTAACAGGGTCGTCTTGGGAGCAGTTCTTC. Amino acid sequence: CASSLTGSSWEQFF.

The V and J genes are TRBV23-1 and TRBJ2-2, with D perhaps matching TRBD1 (6 bases). TRBV23-1 counts as an open reading frame of uncertain function. V was trimmed by 6 bases and J by 1 base, leaving 15 bases between them. The CDR3 runs to 16 residues. The CDR3 DNA reads as TGCGCCAGCAGCCGAAGGGGGATAGAGAACACCGGGGAGCTGTTTTTT. It translates to CASSRRGIENTGELFF.

Concerning this clone itself: The sample contains more than one DNA sequence encoding this CDR3. The chain links TRBV3-1 (or the pseudogene TRBV3-2) to TRBJ1-1; D perhaps matches TRBD1 (6 bases). Germline CDR1 LGHDT, CDR2 YNNKEL (reference sequence). V shed 1 base and J shed 5 bases, with 11 bases lying between them. The CDR3 length is 14 residues. The CDR3 protein is CASSQASGETEAFF. Here the CDR3 DNA reads TGTGCCAGCAGCCAAGCCTCAGGGGAAACTGAAGCTTTCTTT.